This T cell receptor (beta chain) was recovered during a study of cytomegalovirus exposure and HLA in healthy donors. Primers included in the PCR were 60 Vbeta and 13 Jbeta primers. Clones were read by immunoSEQ multiplex PCR, and TCRdb kept only the in-frame ones, dropping some. This sample carries 60,000 to 100,000 clones, with roughly 4.8% going to the ten biggest clones. General study results and limits: It was only CMV serostatus that was available as immune exposure information. Within an earlier analysis, most TCR beta V segments proved productive either about 90% or about 30% of the time.

This CDR3 comprises 15 residues. From germline, CDR1 is SGHRS and CDR2 YFSETQ. The V gene lost 1 base and the J gene lost 3 bases, with 12 bases spanning the gap. Points on this clone: What it binds is unknown.

This receptor was obtained from a man aged 30 to 45 in good health and CMV-seronegative. The chain recombines TRBV5-1 with TRBJ2-3; D perhaps matches TRBD2 (5 bases). Sequences were obtained from PBMCs. The CDR3 DNA reads as TGCGCCAGCAGCTTGTGGTCTAGCAGTACAGATACGCAGTATTTT. This gives the protein CASSLWSSSTDTQYF.